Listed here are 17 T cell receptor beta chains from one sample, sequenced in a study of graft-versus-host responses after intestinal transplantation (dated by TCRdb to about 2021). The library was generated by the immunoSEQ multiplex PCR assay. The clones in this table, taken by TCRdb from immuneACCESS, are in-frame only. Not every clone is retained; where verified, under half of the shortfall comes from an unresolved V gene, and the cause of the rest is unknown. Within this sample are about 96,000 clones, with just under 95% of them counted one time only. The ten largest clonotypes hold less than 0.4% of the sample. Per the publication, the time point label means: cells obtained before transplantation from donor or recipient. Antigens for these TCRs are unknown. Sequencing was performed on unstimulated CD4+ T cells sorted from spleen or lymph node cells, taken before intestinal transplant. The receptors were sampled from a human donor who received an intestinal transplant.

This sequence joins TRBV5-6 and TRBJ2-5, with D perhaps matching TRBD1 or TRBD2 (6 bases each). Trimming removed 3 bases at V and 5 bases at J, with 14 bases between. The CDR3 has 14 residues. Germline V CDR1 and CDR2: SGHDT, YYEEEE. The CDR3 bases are TGTGCCAGCAGCTCCCTGGGGGGCGCGGAGACCCAGTACTTC. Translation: CASSSLGGAETQYF. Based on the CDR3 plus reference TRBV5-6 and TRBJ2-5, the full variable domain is DAGVTQSPTHLIKTRGQQVTLRCSPKSGHDTVSWYQQALGQGPQFIFQYYEEEERQRGNFPDRFSGHQFPNYSSELNVNALLLGDSALYLCASSSLGGAETQYFGPGTRLLVL.

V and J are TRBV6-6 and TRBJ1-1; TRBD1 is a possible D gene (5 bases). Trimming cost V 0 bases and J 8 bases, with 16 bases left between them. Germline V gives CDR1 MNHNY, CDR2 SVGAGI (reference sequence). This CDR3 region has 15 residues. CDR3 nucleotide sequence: TGTGCCAGCAGTTACTCACGGACATCCACTATCGAAGCTTTCTTT. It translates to CASSYSRTSTIEAFF.

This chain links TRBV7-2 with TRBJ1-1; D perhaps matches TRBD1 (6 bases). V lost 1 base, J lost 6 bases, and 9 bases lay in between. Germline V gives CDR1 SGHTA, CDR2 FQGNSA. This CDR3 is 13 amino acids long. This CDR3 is CASSLGRTAEAFF. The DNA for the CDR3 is TGTGCCAGCAGCTTAGGGCGGACAGCTGAAGCTTTCTTT. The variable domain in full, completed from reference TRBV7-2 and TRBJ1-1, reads GAGVSQSPSNKVTEKGKDVELRCDPISGHTALYWYRQSLGQGLEFLIYFQGNSAPDKSGLPSDRFSAERTGGSVSTLTIQRTQQEDSAVYLCASSLGRTAEAFFGQGTRLTVV.

DNA for the CDR3: TGTGCCAGCTCACCGGCCACCATTCCCCCTAACTATGGCTACACCTTC. Its protein product is CASSPATIPPNYGYTF. This chain connects TRBV18 to TRBJ1-2; no firm D call. Trimming cost V 3 bases and J 0 bases, with 14 bases left between them. CDR1 is KGHSH and CDR2 is LQKENI in the germline V gene. This CDR3 is built from 16 residues.

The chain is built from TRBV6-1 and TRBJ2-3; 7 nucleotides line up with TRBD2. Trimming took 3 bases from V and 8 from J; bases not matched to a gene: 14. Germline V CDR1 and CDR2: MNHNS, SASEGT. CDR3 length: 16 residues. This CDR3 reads CASSEIAGSGPGTQYF. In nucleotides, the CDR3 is TGTGCCAGCAGTGAGATAGCGGGTTCCGGTCCTGGTACGCAGTATTTT.

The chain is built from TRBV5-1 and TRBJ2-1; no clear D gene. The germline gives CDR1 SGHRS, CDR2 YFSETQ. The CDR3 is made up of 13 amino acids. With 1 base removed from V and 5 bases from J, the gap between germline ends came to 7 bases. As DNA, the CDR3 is TGCGCCAGCAGCTTGATAAGTAACAATGAGCAGTTCTTC. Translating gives CASSLISNNEQFF.

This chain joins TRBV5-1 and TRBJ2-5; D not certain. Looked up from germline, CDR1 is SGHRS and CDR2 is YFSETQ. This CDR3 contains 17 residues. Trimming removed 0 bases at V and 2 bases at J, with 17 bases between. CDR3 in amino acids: CASSLESGRIAQETQYF. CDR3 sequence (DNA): TGCGCCAGCAGCTTGGAATCGGGCAGGATAGCACAAGAGACCCAGTACTTC. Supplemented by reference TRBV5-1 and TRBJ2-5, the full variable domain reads KAGVTQTPRYLIKTRGQQVTLSCSPISGHRSVSWYQQTPGQGLQFLFEYFSETQRNKGNFPGRFSGRQFSNSRSEMNVSTLELGDSALYLCASSLESGRIAQETQYFGPGTRLLVL.

CDR3 in amino acids: CASSEGGTISPLHF. The CDR3 DNA reads as TGTGCCAGCAGTGAGGGGGGTACGATTTCACCCCTCCACTTT. This rearrangement joins TRBV2 to TRBJ1-6; possible D gene TRBD1, 5 bases. This CDR3 is 14 amino acids long. Germline CDR1 SNHLY, CDR2 FYNNEI. V was clipped by 3 bases and J by 9 bases, with 12 bases between them.

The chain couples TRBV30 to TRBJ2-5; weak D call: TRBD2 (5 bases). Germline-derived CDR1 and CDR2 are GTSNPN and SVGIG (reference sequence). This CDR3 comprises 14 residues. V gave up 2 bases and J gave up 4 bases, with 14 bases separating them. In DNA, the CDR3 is TGTGCCTGGAGTTCCGGACTGGCGGGAGAGACCCAGTACTTC. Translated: CAWSSGLAGETQYF.

Here the CDR3 DNA reads TGTGCCAGCAGTTCCTCGGGACAGGGGTCTGGAAACACCATATATTTT. Amino acids: CASSSSGQGSGNTIYF. The gene calls are TRBV28 and TRBJ1-3, with 10 nucleotides matching TRBD1. This CDR3 is built from 16 residues. Per germline, CDR1 MDHEN and CDR2 SYDVKM. Trimming took 4 bases from V and 1 from J; bases not matched to a gene: 4. The whole variable domain, filled in from reference TRBV28 and TRBJ1-3, reads DVKVTQSSRYLVKRTGEKVFLECVQDMDHENMFWYRQDPGLGLRLIYFSYDVKMKEKGDIPEGYSVSREKKERFSLILESASTNQTSMYLCASSSSGQGSGNTIYFGEGSWLTVV.

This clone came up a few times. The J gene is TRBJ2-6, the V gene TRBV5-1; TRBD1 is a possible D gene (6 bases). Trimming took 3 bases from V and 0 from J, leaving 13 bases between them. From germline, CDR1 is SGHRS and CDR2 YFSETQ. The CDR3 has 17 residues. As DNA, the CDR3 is TGCGCCAGCAGCTACGGACAGCATCCCTCTGGGGCCAACGTCCTGACTTTC. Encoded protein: CASSYGQHPSGANVLTF.

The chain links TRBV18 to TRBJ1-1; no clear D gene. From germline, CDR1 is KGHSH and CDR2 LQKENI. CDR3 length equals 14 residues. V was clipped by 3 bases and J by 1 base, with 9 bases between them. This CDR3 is CASSPPAGNTEAFF. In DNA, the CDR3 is TGTGCCAGCTCACCTCCGGCGGGGAACACTGAAGCTTTCTTT.

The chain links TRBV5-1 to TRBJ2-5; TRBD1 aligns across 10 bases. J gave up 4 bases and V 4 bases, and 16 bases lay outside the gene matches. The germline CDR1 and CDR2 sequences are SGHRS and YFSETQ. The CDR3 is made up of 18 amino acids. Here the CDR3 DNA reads TGCGCCAGCAGCCATCGTGACAGGGGGCTACTGGTGGGAGAGACCCAGTACTTC. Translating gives CASSHRDRGLLVGETQYF.

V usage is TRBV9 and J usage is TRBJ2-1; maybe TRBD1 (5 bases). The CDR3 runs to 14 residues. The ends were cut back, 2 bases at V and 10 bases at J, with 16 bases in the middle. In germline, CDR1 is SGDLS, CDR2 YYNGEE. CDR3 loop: CASSVILGQGEQFF. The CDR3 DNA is TGTGCCAGCAGCGTTATTCTTGGCCAGGGAGAGCAGTTCTTC.

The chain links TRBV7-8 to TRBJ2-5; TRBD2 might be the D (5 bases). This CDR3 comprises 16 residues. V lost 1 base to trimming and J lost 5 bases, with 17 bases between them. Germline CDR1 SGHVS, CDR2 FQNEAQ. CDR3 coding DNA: TGTGCCAGCAGCTTAGTGTCCGGGATAGAAAGGGAGACCCAGTACTTC. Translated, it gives CASSLVSGIERETQYF.

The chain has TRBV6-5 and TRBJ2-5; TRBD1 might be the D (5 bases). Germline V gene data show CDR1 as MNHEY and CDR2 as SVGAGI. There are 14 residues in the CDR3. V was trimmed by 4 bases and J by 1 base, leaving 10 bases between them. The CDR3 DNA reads TGTGCCAGCAGTTCCCTAACAGGCCAAGAGACCCAGTACTTC. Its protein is CASSSLTGQETQYF.

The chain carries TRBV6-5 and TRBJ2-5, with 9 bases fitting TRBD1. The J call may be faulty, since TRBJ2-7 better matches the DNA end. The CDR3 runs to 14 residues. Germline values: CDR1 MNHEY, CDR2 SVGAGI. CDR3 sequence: CASTRDREGYEQYF. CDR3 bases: TGTGCCAGCACTAGGGACAGGGAAGGCTACGAGCAGTACTTC.